These T cell receptor beta chains were read from a single sample in a study of early T cells in non-severe SARS-CoV-2 infection. From the 5' RACE reads, TCRdb called clonotypes with MiXCR, one entry per CDR3 protein. The table shows around 78,000 distinct CDR3 sequences, with 11% to 15% occurring only once. The material sequenced was whole blood. These receptors were obtained from an adult who was a healthcare worker with PCR-confirmed SARS-CoV-2 infection or an uninfected control (not recorded which). The CDR3 runs from the conserved cysteine through the conserved F or W. A D gene is named only where the DNA matches it firmly. Where a row states a size, it is once, few, many or the class of an expanded clone; other rows omit it.

d_call | j_call | clone_size | v_call | cdr3_nt | cdr3_aa
TRBD1 | TRBJ1-1 | NA | TRBV9 | TGTGCCAGCAGCGTAGACTCAGGACAGGATGAAGCTTTCTTT | CASSVDSGQDEAFF
TRBD1 | TRBJ2-7 | many | TRBV18 | TGTGCCAGCTCACCGGGGACAGGGGGCGCCGGTCGCGAGCAGTACTTC | CASSPGTGGAGREQYF
NA | TRBJ2-2 | NA | TRBV3-1 | TGTGCCAGCAGCCGGTCCGGGGAGCTGTTTTTT | CASSRSGELFF
TRBD1 | TRBJ1-2 | many | TRBV6-1 | TGTGCCAGCAGTGACGGGACAGGGTGGAAGAACTATGGCTACACCTTC | CASSDGTGWKNYGYTF
TRBD2 | TRBJ2-7 | few | TRBV3-1 | TGTGCCAGCAGCCAAAGACTAGCGGATCGACGAAACTACGAGCAGTACTTC | CASSQRLADRRNYEQYF
NA | TRBJ1-2 | few | TRBV4-2 | TGTGCCAGCAGCCAAGTACTCACCTCCTATGGCTACACCTTC | CASSQVLTSYGYTF
NA | TRBJ1-2 | many | TRBV12-2 | TGTGCAAGTCGCCCGATTACTTACCAGACAGTTACTCTTAACTATGGCTACACCTTC | CASRPITYQTVTLNYGYTF
NA | TRBJ2-7 | NA | TRBV28 | TGTGCCAGCACCCAAGGGGGGAAGCTTAGCTCCTACGAGCAGTACTTC | CASTQGGKLSSYEQYF
NA | TRBJ1-1 | many | TRBV7-9 | TGTGCCAGCAGCTTAGAGGACGGTGATGAAGCTTTCTTT | CASSLEDGDEAFF
TRBD2 | TRBJ2-1 | many | TRBV12-3/TRBV12-4 | TGTGCCAGCACGGAGAGCGGGAGCTCCTACAATGAGCAGTTCTTC | CASTESGSSYNEQFF
TRBD2 | TRBJ2-3 | few | TRBV20-1 | TGCAGTGCTAGAGCACAACTAGCGCGCGGAGATACGCAGTATTTT | CSARAQLARGDTQYF
TRBD1 | TRBJ2-2 | many | TRBV10-3 | TGTGCCATCAGGAGGGGGACAGCGAACACCGGGGAGCTGTTTTTT | CAIRRGTANTGELFF
NA | TRBJ2-7 | many | TRBV7-8 | TGTGCCAGCAGCTTAGCTGGAGGATACGAGCAGTACTTC | CASSLAGGYEQYF
TRBD1 | TRBJ2-7 | NA | TRBV3-1 | TGTGCCAGCAGCCAATGGGACAGGCTATACGAGCAGTACTTC | CASSQWDRLYEQYF
NA | TRBJ1-2 | NA | TRBV10-2 | TGCGCCAGCAGTGATCGGGGGGCAAGCTATGGCTACACCTTC | CASSDRGASYGYTF
NA | TRBJ2-7 | NA | TRBV9 | TGTGCCAGCAGCGTAGCGGAAGGGAGCTCCTACGAGCAGTACTTC | CASSVAEGSSYEQYF
NA | TRBJ2-5 | NA | TRBV6-5 | TGTGCCAGCAGCTCAGTGGAGACCCAGTACTTC | CASSSVETQYF
TRBD1 | TRBJ2-7 | NA | TRBV5-1 | TGCGCCAGCAGCTTGGCCTTGGGACAGGGCCGAGGGGACTCCTACGAGCAGTACTTC | CASSLALGQGRGDSYEQYF
NA | TRBJ2-5 | NA | TRBV20-1 | TGCAGTGCCCTCCGGGTCCCTCGAGAGACCCAGTACTTC | CSALRVPRETQYF
NA | TRBJ1-1 | NA | TRBV28 | TGTGCCAGCAGACCCGGGACACCGAACACTGAAGCTTTCTTT | CASRPGTPNTEAFF
NA | TRBJ2-7 | NA | TRBV18 | TGTGCCAGCTCACCTAACCGAAACTCCTACGAGCAGTACTTC | CASSPNRNSYEQYF
TRBD1 | TRBJ1-2 | few | TRBV20-1 | TGCAGTGCTTCACCTTCCCTGGGACAGGGGTCGGCTAACTATGGCTACACCTTC | CSASPSLGQGSANYGYTF
NA | TRBJ2-5 | many | TRBV3-1 | TGTGCCAGCAGCCAACTGACCATCGAGACCCAGTACTTC | CASSQLTIETQYF
NA | TRBJ1-4 | many | TRBV12-3/TRBV12-4 | TGTGCCAGCAGTTTACAGGGGCCTAATGAAAAACTGTTTTTT | CASSLQGPNEKLFF
TRBD1 | TRBJ1-2 | few | TRBV5-1 | TGCGCCAGCAGCTTGGCCGGGACAGGGGGCTCTTCTAACTATGGCTACACCTTC | CASSLAGTGGSSNYGYTF
NA | TRBJ1-3 | NA | TRBV10-2 | TGCGCCAGCTGTGGGACTCACCGGGACGGACCAGGAAACACCATATATTTT | CASCGTHRDGPGNTIYF
TRBD2 | TRBJ2-5 | many | TRBV7-2 | TGTGCCAGCAGCTTTGGGACTAGCGGGGGGGCTAGAGAGACCCAGTACTTC | CASSFGTSGGARETQYF
TRBD1 | TRBJ1-4 | NA | TRBV7-6 | TGTGCCAGCAGCAAAGGACAGGGAAGGAATGAAAAACTGTTTTTT | CASSKGQGRNEKLFF
NA | TRBJ2-5 | many | TRBV12-3/TRBV12-4 | TGTGCCAGCAGGCGTACTATGTCAGAGACCCAGTACTTC | CASRRTMSETQYF
TRBD1 | TRBJ2-7 | NA | TRBV7-2 | TGTGCCAGCAGCTTGACAGGGATAAGCTCCTACGAGGAGTACTTC | CASSLTGISSYEEYF
NA | TRBJ2-3 | NA | TRBV30 | TGTGCCTGGAGTGTTGGGCGGGATACGCAGTATTTT | CAWSVGRDTQYF
TRBD2 | TRBJ2-3 | few | TRBV5-1 | TGCGCCAGCAGTCTGACCCCTAGCGGCTTCACAGATACGCAGTATTTT | CASSLTPSGFTDTQYF
NA | TRBJ1-6 | many | TRBV20-1 | TGCAGTGCTCTGGACGCCAAGAACCAGAACCTTTATAATTCACCCCTCCACTTT | CSALDAKNQNLYNSPLHF
TRBD1 | TRBJ1-4 | NA | TRBV20-1 | TGCAGTGCTAGAGGAGGAGGGGGCCCGACTAATGAAAAACTGTTTTTT | CSARGGGGPTNEKLFF
NA | TRBJ2-3 | NA | TRBV12-3/TRBV12-4 | TGTGCCAGCAGTTTGGCCCCCAAGGATACGCAGTATTTT | CASSLAPKDTQYF
NA | TRBJ2-7 | NA | TRBV27 | TGTGCCAGCAGCCGGGGCAGGCTCGCCTACGAGCAGTACTTC | CASSRGRLAYEQYF
TRBD1 | TRBJ1-4 | few | TRBV15 | TGTGCCACCAGCCGGGGACAGGGAGGAGATAATGAAAAACTGTTTTTT | CATSRGQGGDNEKLFF